This T cell receptor beta chain was recorded in a study of blood T cell repertoires in COVID-19. Germline V gene data show CDR1 as SGHNT and CDR2 as YENEEA. V lost 6 bases and J lost 2, with 17 bases in between. This CDR3 has 15 residues. Profiled with immunoSEQ multiplex PCR; TCRdb holds only in-frame clones, not every one. The table lists 100,000 to 150,000 clones, around 89% of them singletons, with around 19% in the top ten. Sequenced sample: peripheral blood. The chain is built from TRBV11-3 and TRBJ2-7, with a weak D call TRBD1 (6 bases). This clonotype was sampled from a man in his fifties with active or convalescent COVID-19. CDR3 in DNA: TGTGCCAGCAGTTGCAGGACAGTTACCCCCTACGAGCAGTACTTC. It yields the protein CASSCRTVTPYEQYF.